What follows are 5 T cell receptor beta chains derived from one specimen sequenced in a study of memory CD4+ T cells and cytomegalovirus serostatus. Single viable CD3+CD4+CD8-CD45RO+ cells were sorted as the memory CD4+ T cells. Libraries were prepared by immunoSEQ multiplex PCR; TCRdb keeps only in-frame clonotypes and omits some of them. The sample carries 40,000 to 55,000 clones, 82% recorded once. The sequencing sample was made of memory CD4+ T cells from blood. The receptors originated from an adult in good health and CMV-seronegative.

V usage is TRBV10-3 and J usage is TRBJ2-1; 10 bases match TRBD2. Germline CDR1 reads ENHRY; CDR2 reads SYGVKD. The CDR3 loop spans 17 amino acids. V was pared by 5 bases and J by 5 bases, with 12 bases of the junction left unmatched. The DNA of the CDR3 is TGTGCCATCAGTCTCCGTGAGCGGGGGGGGATTGACAATGAGCAGTTCTTC. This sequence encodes CAISLRERGGIDNEQFF.

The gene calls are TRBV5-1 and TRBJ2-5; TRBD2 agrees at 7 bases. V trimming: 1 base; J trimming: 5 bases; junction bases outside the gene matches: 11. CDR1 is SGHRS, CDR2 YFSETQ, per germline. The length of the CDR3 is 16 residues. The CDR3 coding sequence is TGCGCCAGCAGCTTGACGGGGGGTGCGATATTGGAGACCCAGTACTTC. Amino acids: CASSLTGGAILETQYF.

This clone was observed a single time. CDR3 coding DNA: TGTGCCAGCAGTTTGGCACAGACTAGCGGGGCCTACGAGCAGTACTTC. Translated, it gives CASSLAQTSGAYEQYF. V usage is TRBV6-5 and J usage is TRBJ2-7, with 11 bases aligning to TRBD2. CDR1 and CDR2 from the germline V gene are MNHEY and SVGAGI. J lost 2 bases, V lost 4 bases, and 7 bases had no gene match. The CDR3 is made up of 16 amino acids.

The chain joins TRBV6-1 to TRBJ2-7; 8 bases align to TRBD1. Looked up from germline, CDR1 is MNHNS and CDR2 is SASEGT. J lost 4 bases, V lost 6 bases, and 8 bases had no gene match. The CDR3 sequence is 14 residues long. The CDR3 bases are TGTGCCAGCAGCCAAGCCGGACAGGGTTACGAGCAGTACTTC. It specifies CASSQAGQGYEQYF.

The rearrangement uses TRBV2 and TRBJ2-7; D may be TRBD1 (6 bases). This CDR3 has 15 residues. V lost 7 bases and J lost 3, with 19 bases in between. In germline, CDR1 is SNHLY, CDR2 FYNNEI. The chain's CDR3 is CASKEDRTAIYEQYF. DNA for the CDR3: TGTGCCAGCAAGGAAGACAGGACGGCTATCTACGAGCAGTACTTC.